A single sample gave rise to the 27 T cell receptor beta chains below, sequenced in a study of shared clonotypes between healthy human individuals. The repertoire was sequenced with immunoSEQ multiplex PCR; TCRdb's copy has only in-frame clones and lacks some. This table holds some 530,000 clones, roughly 80% found once. The source material was PBMCs. The receptors shown here come from a woman between 40 and 55 years old in good health. Some clones in this sample may be carry-over from other donors' samples.

The V gene is TRBV27, the J gene TRBJ1-5; 10 bases are a match to TRBD1. With V trimmed by 6 bases and J by 7 bases, 9 bases remained unmatched. CDR3 size: 15 residues. The germline gives CDR1 MNHEY, CDR2 SMNVEV (reference sequence). The CDR3 sequence: CASRGGQGVRQPQHF. The DNA of the CDR3 is TGTGCCAGCAGAGGAGGACAGGGGGTGAGGCAGCCCCAGCATTTT.

J is TRBJ1-2 and V is TRBV28; D not certain. Between the trimmed V and J ends, which lost 6 bases and 4 bases, there was a span of 9 bases. The CDR3 covers 12 residues. The germline gives CDR1 MDHEN, CDR2 SYDVKM. CDR3 amino acids: CASRPRGYGYTF. CDR3 bases: TGTGCCAGCAGACCCAGAGGCTATGGCTACACCTTC.

With respect to this clone: The likely explanation is a read error, given a far larger clone one base away. The gene calls are TRBV4-1 and TRBJ2-2; TRBD2 is a possible D gene (6 bases). Germline assignment: CDR1 MGHRA and CDR2 YSYEKL. This CDR3 has 13 amino acids. CDR3 sequence: CAISRGLFGELFF. Written as DNA, the CDR3 is TGCGCCATCAGCCGGGGACTGTTCGGGGAGCTGTTTTTT.

The rearrangement joins TRBV27 to TRBJ1-2; no definite D call. Germline V gene lookup returns CDR1 MNHEY and CDR2 SMNVEV (reference sequence). The CDR3 runs to 15 residues. V was trimmed by 2 bases and J by 3 bases, leaving 13 bases between them. DNA for the CDR3: TGTGCCAGCAGTTTAACCCCCCCCATGGACTATGGCTACACCTTC. It codes for CASSLTPPMDYGYTF.

This clone was seen once. This chain connects TRBV7-2 to TRBJ2-7, with D possibly being TRBD2 (7 bases). The CDR3 covers 15 residues. Between the trimmed V and J ends, which lost 5 bases and 2 bases, there was a span of 16 bases. The germline V gene encodes CDR1 SGHTA and CDR2 FQGNSA. CDR3 in DNA: TGTGCCAGCAGCCAGCCCGGGGGGCCCGCCTACGAGCAGTACTTC. Protein: CASSQPGGPAYEQYF.

The table lists this clone with a few counts. This rearrangement joins TRBV11-3 to TRBJ2-1, with D tentatively TRBD2 (6 bases). The CDR3 runs 15 residues. Trimming shortened V by 0 bases and J by 7 bases, and 13 bases separated the two germline ends. CDR1 is SGHNT and CDR2 is YENEEA in the germline V gene. The CDR3 loop is CASSLDGRPFNEQFF. The CDR3 nucleotides read TGTGCCAGCAGCTTAGACGGGAGACCGTTTAATGAGCAGTTCTTC.

This chain joins TRBV28 and TRBJ2-1; 10 nucleotides line up with TRBD2. Germline V lookup: CDR1 MDHEN, CDR2 SYDVKM. V dropped 1 base and J dropped 2; count of bases not matched to a gene: 11. The CDR3 spans 19 residues. The CDR3 loop reads CASSLSWGLAGGPYNEQFF. CDR3 sequence (DNA): TGTGCCAGCAGTTTATCGTGGGGATTAGCGGGAGGACCCTACAATGAGCAGTTCTTC.

V gene TRBV5-1 combines with J gene TRBJ2-5, with 9 bases that match TRBD2. The J segment lost 4 bases and the V segment lost 4 bases, leaving 11 bases of the junction unmatched. The CDR3 length is 16 residues. Germline V gives CDR1 SGHRS, CDR2 YFSETQ. The CDR3: CASSTRASGMGETQYF. The CDR3 region has the DNA TGCGCCAGCAGCACCCGGGCTAGCGGGATGGGAGAGACCCAGTACTTC.

V gene TRBV28 combines with J gene TRBJ2-2; 7 bases fit TRBD2. The CDR3 runs 14 residues. CDR1 is MDHEN, CDR2 SYDVKM, per germline. Trimming cost V 2 bases and J 5 bases; bases outside gene matches: 2. Here the CDR3 DNA reads TGTGCCAGCAGTTTACGGCGGGAGACCGGGGAGCTGTTTTTT. It is translated as CASSLRRETGELFF.

This chain uses TRBV11-2 with TRBJ2-3; 8 bases align to TRBD2. After removal of 3 bases from V and 6 bases from J, the junction contained 5 bases not matched to a gene. There are 14 residues in the CDR3. Germline V gene sequence: CDR1 SGHAT, CDR2 FQNNGV. CDR3 protein: CASSLVPGGDTQYF. CDR3 bases: TGTGCCAGCAGCTTGGTCCCGGGAGGGGATACGCAGTATTTT.

The chain has TRBV5-1 and TRBJ2-7, with TRBD2 matching over 9 bases. With 5 bases clipped from V and 6 bases from J, the junction kept 6 bases outside the gene matches. The CDR3 length is 13 residues. The V gene's germline CDR1 is SGHRS and CDR2 YFSETQ. CDR3 residues: CASSTGLAVEQYF. Written as DNA, the CDR3 is TGCGCCAGCAGTACGGGACTAGCCGTCGAGCAGTACTTC.

This chain joins TRBV5-1 and TRBJ2-7; unclear D gene. With 4 bases removed from V and 2 bases from J, the gap between germline ends came to 13 bases. This CDR3 has 14 amino acids. Germline V CDR1 and CDR2: SGHRS, YFSETQ. The CDR3 bases are TGCGCCAGCAGCCTACACAAGAGTGCCTACGAGCAGTACTTC. Amino acids: CASSLHKSAYEQYF.

This clone was detected many times. The chain carries TRBV27 and TRBJ2-5, with TRBD1 identical over 7 bases. The CDR3 has 13 residues. Germline CDR1 and CDR2: MNHEY and SMNVEV (reference sequence). Trimming at V came to 5 bases and at J to 5 bases, leaving 5 bases not matched to a gene. In DNA, the CDR3 is TGTGCCAGCAGTCGACAGGGTAGTGAGACCCAGTACTTC. It translates to CASSRQGSETQYF.

V and J are TRBV28 and TRBJ2-5; D is ambiguous. Deletions cut 2 bases from V and 1 base from J, with 8 bases between. The CDR3 runs 14 residues. Germline CDR1 is MDHEN and CDR2 is SYDVKM. The CDR3 DNA reads as TGTGCCAGCAGTTTAGCCACTCTCCAAGAGACCCAGTACTTC. Its protein product is CASSLATLQETQYF. Full variable domain (outside the CDR3, taken from reference TRBV28 and TRBJ2-5): DVKVTQSSRYLVKRTGEKVFLECVQDMDHENMFWYRQDPGLGLRLIYFSYDVKMKEKGDIPEGYSVSREKKERFSLILESASTNQTSMYLCASSLATLQETQYFGPGTRLLVL.

On this clone itself: With only one base between it and a far larger clone, this is likely a read error. The chain links TRBV6-1 to TRBJ2-7; a weak D match, TRBD2 (6 bases). This CDR3 has 14 residues. With 2 bases removed from V and 6 bases from J, the gap between germline ends came to 14 bases. CDR1 and CDR2 (germline): MNHNS, SASEGT. This CDR3 reads CASSEQEEGCEQYF. CDR3 coding DNA: TGTGCCAGCAGTGAACAAGAGGAGGGCTGCGAGCAGTACTTC.

The CDR3 spells CASSFPRGSGRVSNEQFF. In DNA, the CDR3 is TGTGCCAGCAGCTTCCCCCGGGGCAGCGGGAGAGTAAGCAATGAGCAGTTCTTC. The chain combines TRBV7-9 with TRBJ2-1; 8 bases are a match to TRBD2. Germline assignment: CDR1 SEHNR and CDR2 FQNEAQ (reference sequence). J was trimmed by 6 bases and V by 3 bases; bases with no gene match: 16. The CDR3 covers 18 residues.

V gene TRBV6-1 combines with J gene TRBJ1-1; D gene uncertain. Trimming cost V 6 bases and J 1 base, with 12 bases left between them. Per germline, CDR1 MNHNS and CDR2 SASEGT. The CDR3 runs to 14 residues. The CDR3 reads CASRTTGRNTEAFF. DNA of the CDR3: TGTGCCAGCAGAACTACGGGCAGGAACACTGAAGCTTTCTTT.

This chain links TRBV28 with TRBJ2-1; 9 bases line up with TRBD1. CDR3 length equals 16 residues. V dropped 5 bases and J dropped 2; count of bases not matched to a gene: 7. The germline CDR1 and CDR2 sequences are MDHEN and SYDVKM. The DNA for the CDR3 is TGTGCCAGCAGTGAGACAGGGGGTGTTCCCTACAATGAGCAGTTCTTC. Encoded protein: CASSETGGVPYNEQFF. Full variable domain (rest looked up from reference TRBV28 and TRBJ2-1): DVKVTQSSRYLVKRTGEKVFLECVQDMDHENMFWYRQDPGLGLRLIYFSYDVKMKEKGDIPEGYSVSREKKERFSLILESASTNQTSMYLCASSETGGVPYNEQFFGPGTRLTVL.

This clone has just a few counts. The chain employs TRBV9 and TRBJ2-1; the match to TRBD2 covers 7 bases. Germline V lookup: CDR1 SGDLS, CDR2 YYNGEE. V lost 3 bases to trimming and J lost 10 bases; unmatched junction nucleotides: 13. The CDR3 extends over 15 amino acids. CDR3 DNA: TGTGCCAGCAGCGCCGGACTAGTCAGGTCTGGCGAGCAGTTCTTC. Translation gives CASSAGLVRSGEQFF.

This chain uses TRBV10-2 with TRBJ1-1; the D gene is possibly TRBD1 (5 bases). The germline gives CDR1 WSHSY, CDR2 SAAADI. V lost 5 bases and J lost 1, with 5 bases in between. The length of the CDR3 is 12 residues. CDR3 in DNA: TGCGCCAGCAGTACAGGGAACACTGAAGCTTTCTTT. This encodes CASSTGNTEAFF.

The rearrangement links TRBV4-2 to TRBJ2-7; 7 positions agree with TRBD2. Germline loops: CDR1 LGHNA, CDR2 YNFKEQ. The length of the CDR3 is 16 residues. Trimming took 1 base from V and 0 from J; bases not matched to a gene: 6. The CDR3 DNA reads as TGTGCCAGCAGCCAAGTGGGAGGGATCAGCTCCTACGAGCAGTACTTC. Its protein product is CASSQVGGISSYEQYF.

V is TRBV19 and J is TRBJ2-7; TRBD1 aligns across 10 bases. Germline V gene lookup returns CDR1 LNHDA and CDR2 SQIVND (reference sequence). This CDR3 is built from 15 residues. The V gene end was trimmed by 8 bases and the J gene end by 3 bases; junction bases not matched to a gene: 10. DNA for the CDR3: TGTGCCAGTTTTGATCCCGGGACAGGGGACTACGAGCAGTACTTC. Translating it yields CASFDPGTGDYEQYF.

The V gene is TRBV30, the J gene TRBJ2-1, with D unresolved. Germline V gene lookup returns CDR1 GTSNPN and CDR2 SVGIG (reference sequence). This CDR3 region has 13 residues. With 4 bases removed from V and 8 bases from J, the gap between germline ends came to 15 bases. CDR3 amino acids: CAWTRKASDEQFF. As DNA, the CDR3 is TGTGCCTGGACTCGAAAAGCGAGCGATGAGCAGTTCTTC.

This clone was counted between two and nine times. This chain joins TRBV6-1 and TRBJ1-6; no firm D call. This CDR3 comprises 15 residues. The V gene lost 2 bases and the J gene lost 9 bases, with 14 bases spanning the gap. Germline V CDR1 and CDR2: MNHNS, SASEGT. The chain's CDR3 is CASSERSAGSSPLHF. The CDR3 region has the DNA TGTGCCAGCAGTGAAAGATCAGCCGGGAGTTCACCCCTCCACTTT.

This clone has only a few counts. The V call is TRBV6-1, the J call TRBJ1-2; D unclear. The CDR3 totals 14 residues. V lost 0 bases and J 0 bases, leaving 5 bases between the germline ends. Germline V gives CDR1 MNHNS, CDR2 SASEGT. The CDR3 DNA reads as TGTGCCAGCAGTGAAGCGCAAGCTAACTATGGCTACACCTTC. It translates to CASSEAQANYGYTF.

The rearrangement links TRBV19 to TRBJ2-2; 9 nucleotides match TRBD2. The CDR3 runs 16 residues. V lost 3 bases, J lost 0 bases, and 2 bases stayed unmatched. Germline V gene lookup returns CDR1 LNHDA and CDR2 SQIVND (reference sequence). The CDR3 region has the DNA TGTGCCAGTAGTATTACTAGCGGGTCGAACACCGGGGAGCTGTTTTTT. Translating gives CASSITSGSNTGELFF.

About this clone: This sample includes further DNA sequences coding for the same CDR3. The rearrangement uses TRBV7-2 and TRBJ2-5; 7 nucleotides match TRBD2. This CDR3 spans 13 amino acids. J gave up 3 bases and V 3 bases, and 1 base lay outside the gene matches. The germline CDR1 and CDR2 sequences are SGHTA and FQGNSA. The CDR3 DNA is TGTGCCAGCAGCTTCGCGGGAGAAGAGACCCAGTACTTC. It is translated as CASSFAGEETQYF.